This T cell receptor (beta chain) was captured in a study of blood T cells in healthy people across ages. CDR3 size: 14 residues. Trimming took 1 base from V and 5 from J, leaving 12 bases between them. Germline V gene sequence: CDR1 SGHDT, CDR2 YYEEEE. Then a second PCR, running about 6 to 12 cycles, was carried out with a sample-barcoded 5' primer and a J-beta primer mix. TCRdb re-called the 5' RACE reads through MiXCR, storing one row per CDR3 protein. The data hold just under 900,000 distinct CDR3 sequences, with 29% observed a single time. Sample: blood. The clonotype comes from a woman older than 75 in good health. The V call is TRBV5-6, the J call TRBJ2-5; D not resolved. CDR3 sequence (DNA): TGTGCCAGCAGCTTGCCCGGCTACTCGGAGACCCAGTACTTC. Its translation is CASSLPGYSETQYF. Based on the CDR3 plus reference TRBV5-6 and TRBJ2-5, the full variable domain is DAGVTQSPTHLIKTRGQQVTLRCSPKSGHDTVSWYQQALGQGPQFIFQYYEEEERQRGNFPDRFSGHQFPNYSSELNVNALLLGDSALYLCASSLPGYSETQYFGPGTRLLVL.